This T cell receptor beta chain was captured by sequencing in a study of blood T cell repertoires in COVID-19. Study-wide background: Acute-phase and convalescent COVID-19 samples originated in the United States, Italy and Spain.

Across 24 US areas, participants ranged in age from roughly 18 to 95 years. Source study methods: The assay estimated nucleated cells by amplifying reference gene primers. TCRdb's table, derived via immunoSEQ multiplex PCR, lists solely in-frame clones and lacks some. V, J and clone size reflect that table, while D and trimming were determined from the DNA. The sample carries over 130,000 clones, 84% recorded once. Germline lookup yields CDR1 ENHRY and CDR2 SYGVKD. The CDR3 length is 13 residues. In the case of this clone: A junction end diverges from the germline sequence, so it may reflect a read error.

Sequencing was carried out using PBMCs or T cells enriched from blood (not recorded which). The chain recombines TRBV10-3 with TRBJ2-3; D possibly corresponds to TRBD1 (7 bases). The sequence was obtained from a woman aged 45-65 years with acute COVID-19. In DNA form, the CDR3 reads TGTGCCCTCAGGGGGGCCAACACAGATACGCAGTATTTT. Translation gives CALRGANTDTQYF.